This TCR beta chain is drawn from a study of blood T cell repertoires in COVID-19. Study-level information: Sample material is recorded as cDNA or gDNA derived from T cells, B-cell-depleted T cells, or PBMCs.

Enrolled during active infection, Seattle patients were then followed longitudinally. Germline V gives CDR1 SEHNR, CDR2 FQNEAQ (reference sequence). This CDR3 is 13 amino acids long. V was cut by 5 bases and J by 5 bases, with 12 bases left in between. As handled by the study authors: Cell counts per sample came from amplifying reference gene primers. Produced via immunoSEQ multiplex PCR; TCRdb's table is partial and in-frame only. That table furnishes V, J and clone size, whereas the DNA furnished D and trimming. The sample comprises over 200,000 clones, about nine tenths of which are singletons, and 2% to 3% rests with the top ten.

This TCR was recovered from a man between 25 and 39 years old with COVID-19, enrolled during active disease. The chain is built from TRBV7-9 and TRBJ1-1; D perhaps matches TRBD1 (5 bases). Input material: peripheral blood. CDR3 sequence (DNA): TGTGCCAGCAGCCCCCCTGGGGGGACTGAAGCTTTCTTT. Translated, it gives CASSPPGGTEAFF.